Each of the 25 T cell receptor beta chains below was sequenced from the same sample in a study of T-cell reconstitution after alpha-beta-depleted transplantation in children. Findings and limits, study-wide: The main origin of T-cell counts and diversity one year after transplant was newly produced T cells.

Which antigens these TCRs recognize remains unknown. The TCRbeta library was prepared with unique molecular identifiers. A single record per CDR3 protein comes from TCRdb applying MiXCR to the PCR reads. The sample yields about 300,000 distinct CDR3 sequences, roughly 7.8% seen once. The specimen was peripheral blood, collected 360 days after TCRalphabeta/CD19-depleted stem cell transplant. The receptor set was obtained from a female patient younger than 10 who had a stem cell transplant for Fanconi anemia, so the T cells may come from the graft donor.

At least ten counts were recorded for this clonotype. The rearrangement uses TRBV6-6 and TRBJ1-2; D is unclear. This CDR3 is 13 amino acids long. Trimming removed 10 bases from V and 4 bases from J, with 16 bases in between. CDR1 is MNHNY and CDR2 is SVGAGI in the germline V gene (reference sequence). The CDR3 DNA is TGTGCCACCCACGTACGGGCTAGCTATGGCTACACCTTC. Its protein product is CATHVRASYGYTF.

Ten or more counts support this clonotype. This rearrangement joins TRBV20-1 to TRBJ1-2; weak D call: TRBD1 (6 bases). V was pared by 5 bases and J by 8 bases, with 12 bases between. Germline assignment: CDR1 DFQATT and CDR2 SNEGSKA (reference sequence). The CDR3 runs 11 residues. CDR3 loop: CSAPTTGGYTF. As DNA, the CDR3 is TGCAGTGCTCCGACGACAGGCGGCTACACCTTC.

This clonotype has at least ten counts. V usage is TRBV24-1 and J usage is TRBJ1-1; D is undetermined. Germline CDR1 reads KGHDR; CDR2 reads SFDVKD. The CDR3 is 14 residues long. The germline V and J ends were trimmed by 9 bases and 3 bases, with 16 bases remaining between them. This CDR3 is CATGYKLVDTEAFF. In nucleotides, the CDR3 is TGTGCCACCGGGTATAAGTTGGTAGACACTGAAGCTTTCTTT.

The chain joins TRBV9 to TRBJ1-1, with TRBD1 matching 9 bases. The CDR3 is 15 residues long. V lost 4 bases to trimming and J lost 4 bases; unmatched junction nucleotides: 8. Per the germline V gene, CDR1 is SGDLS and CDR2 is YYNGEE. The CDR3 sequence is CASSPLGQGTTEAFF. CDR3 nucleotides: TGTGCCAGCAGCCCACTGGGACAGGGTACCACTGAAGCTTTCTTT.

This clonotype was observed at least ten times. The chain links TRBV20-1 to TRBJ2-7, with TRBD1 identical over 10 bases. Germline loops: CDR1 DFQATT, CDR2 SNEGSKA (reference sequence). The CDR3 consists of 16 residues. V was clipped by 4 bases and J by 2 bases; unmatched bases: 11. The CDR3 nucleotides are TGCAGTGCTAAGGGGACAGGGGTCTTCTTCGCCTACGAGCAGTACTTC. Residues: CSAKGTGVFFAYEQYF.

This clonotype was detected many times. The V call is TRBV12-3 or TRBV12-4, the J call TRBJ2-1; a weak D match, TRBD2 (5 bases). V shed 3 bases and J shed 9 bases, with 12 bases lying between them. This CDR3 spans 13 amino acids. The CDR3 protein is CASSFALALEQFF. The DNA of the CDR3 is TGTGCCAGCAGTTTCGCGCTAGCTCTTGAGCAGTTCTTC.

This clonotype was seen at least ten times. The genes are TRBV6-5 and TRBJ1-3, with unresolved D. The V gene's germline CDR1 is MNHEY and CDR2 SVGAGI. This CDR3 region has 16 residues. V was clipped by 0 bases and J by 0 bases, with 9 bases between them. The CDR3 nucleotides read TGTGCCAGCAGTTACTCCTTGACTATCTCTGGAAACACCATATATTTT. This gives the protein CASSYSLTISGNTIYF.

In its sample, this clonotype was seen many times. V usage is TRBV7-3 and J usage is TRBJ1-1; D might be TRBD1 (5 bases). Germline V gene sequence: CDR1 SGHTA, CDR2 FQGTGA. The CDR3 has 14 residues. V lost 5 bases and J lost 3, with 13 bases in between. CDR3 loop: CASSLAGADTEAFF. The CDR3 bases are TGTGCCAGCAGCCTAGCCGGGGCGGACACTGAAGCTTTCTTT.

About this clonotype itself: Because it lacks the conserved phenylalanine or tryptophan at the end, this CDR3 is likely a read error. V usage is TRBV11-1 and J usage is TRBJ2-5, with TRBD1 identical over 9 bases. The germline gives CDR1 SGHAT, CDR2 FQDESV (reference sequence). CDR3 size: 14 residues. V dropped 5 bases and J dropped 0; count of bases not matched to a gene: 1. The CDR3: CASSGTGYQETQYY. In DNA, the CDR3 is TGTGCCAGCAGCGGGACAGGGTACCAAGAGACCCAGTACTAC.

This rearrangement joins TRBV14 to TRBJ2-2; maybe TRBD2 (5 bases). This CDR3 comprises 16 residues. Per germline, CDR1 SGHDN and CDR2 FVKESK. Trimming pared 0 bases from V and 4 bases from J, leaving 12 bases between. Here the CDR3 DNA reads TGTGCCAGCAGCCAAGAGCAGGCCCGGGGCACCGGGGAGCTGTTTTTT. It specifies CASSQEQARGTGELFF.

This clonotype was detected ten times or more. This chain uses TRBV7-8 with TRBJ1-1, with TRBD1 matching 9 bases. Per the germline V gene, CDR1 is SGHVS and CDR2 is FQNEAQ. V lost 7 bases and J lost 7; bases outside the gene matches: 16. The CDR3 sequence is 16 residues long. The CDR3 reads CASTLLGWTGEDEAFF. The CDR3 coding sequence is TGTGCCAGCACCCTTTTGGGGTGGACAGGGGAGGATGAAGCTTTCTTT.

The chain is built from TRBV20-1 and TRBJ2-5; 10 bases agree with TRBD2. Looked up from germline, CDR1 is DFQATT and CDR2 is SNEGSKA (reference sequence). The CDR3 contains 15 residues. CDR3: CSDLGRTSGQETQYF. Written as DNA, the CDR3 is TGCAGCGACCTGGGTCGGACTAGCGGACAAGAGACCCAGTACTTC.

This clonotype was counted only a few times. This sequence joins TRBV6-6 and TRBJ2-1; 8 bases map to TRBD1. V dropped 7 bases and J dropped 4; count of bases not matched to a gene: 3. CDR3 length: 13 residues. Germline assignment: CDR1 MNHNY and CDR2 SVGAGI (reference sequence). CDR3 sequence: CASNGQGYNEQFF. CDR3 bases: TGTGCCAGCAACGGACAGGGATACAATGAGCAGTTCTTC.

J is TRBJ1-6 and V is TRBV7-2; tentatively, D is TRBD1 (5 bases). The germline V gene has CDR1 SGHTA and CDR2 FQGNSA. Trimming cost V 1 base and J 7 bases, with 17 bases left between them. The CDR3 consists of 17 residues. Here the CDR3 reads CASSLVGGGGGNSPLHF. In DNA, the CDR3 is TGTGCCAGCAGCTTAGTCGGCGGGGGTGGTGGCAATTCACCCCTCCACTTT.

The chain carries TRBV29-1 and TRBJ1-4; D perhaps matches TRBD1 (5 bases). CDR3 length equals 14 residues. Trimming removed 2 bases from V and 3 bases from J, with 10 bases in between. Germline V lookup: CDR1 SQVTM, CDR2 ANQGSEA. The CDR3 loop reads CSVEKRGSNEKLFF. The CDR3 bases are TGCAGCGTTGAAAAGAGGGGTTCTAATGAAAAACTGTTTTTT.

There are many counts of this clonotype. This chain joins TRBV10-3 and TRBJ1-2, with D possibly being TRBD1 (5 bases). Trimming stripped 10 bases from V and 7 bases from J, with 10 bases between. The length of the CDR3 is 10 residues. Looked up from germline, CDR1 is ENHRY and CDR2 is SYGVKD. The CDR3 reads CATRDVGYTF. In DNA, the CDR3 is TGTGCCACCCGGGACGTTGGCTACACCTTC.

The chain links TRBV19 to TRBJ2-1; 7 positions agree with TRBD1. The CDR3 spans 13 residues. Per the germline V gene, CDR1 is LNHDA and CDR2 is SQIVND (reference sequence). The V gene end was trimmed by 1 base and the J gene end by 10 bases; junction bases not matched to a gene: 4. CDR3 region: CASSIAQGWEQFF. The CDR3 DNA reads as TGTGCCAGTAGTATAGCACAGGGGTGGGAGCAGTTCTTC.

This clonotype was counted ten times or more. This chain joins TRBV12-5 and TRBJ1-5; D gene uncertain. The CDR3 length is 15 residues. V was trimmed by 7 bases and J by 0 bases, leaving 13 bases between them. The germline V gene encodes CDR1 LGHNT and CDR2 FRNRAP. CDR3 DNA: TGTGCTAGTGTTACCCACTGTGATAGCAATCAGCCCCAGCATTTT. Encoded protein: CASVTHCDSNQPQHF. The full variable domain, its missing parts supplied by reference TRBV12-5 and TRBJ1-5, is DARVTQTPRHKVTEMGQEVTMRCQPILGHNTVFWYRQTMMQGLELLAYFRNRAPLDDSGMPKDRFSAEMPDATLATLKIQPSEPRDSAVYFCASVTHCDSNQPQHFGDGTRLSIL.

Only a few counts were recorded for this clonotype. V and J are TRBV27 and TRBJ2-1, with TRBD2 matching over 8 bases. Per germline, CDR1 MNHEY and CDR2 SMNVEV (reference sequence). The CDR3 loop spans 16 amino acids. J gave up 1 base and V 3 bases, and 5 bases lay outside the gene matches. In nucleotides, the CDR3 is TGTGCCAGCAGTTTCAGGGGACTAGTTTCCTACAATGAGCAGTTCTTC. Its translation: CASSFRGLVSYNEQFF.

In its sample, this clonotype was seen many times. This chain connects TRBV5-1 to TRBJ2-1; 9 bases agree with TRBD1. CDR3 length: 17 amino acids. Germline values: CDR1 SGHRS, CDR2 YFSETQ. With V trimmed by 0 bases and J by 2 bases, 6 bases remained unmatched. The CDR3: CASSLGTQGAAYNEQFF. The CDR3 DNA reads TGCGCCAGCAGCTTGGGGACACAGGGGGCCGCCTACAATGAGCAGTTCTTC. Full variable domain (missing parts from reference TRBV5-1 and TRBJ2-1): KAGVTQTPRYLIKTRGQQVTLSCSPISGHRSVSWYQQTPGQGLQFLFEYFSETQRNKGNFPGRFSGRQFSNSRSEMNVSTLELGDSALYLCASSLGTQGAAYNEQFFGPGTRLTVL.

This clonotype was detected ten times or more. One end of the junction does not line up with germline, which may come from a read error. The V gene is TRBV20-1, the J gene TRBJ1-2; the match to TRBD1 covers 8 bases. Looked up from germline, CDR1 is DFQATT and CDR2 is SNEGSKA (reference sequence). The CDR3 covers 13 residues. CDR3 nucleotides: TGCAGTGCCCAGGGGGCCCATAACCATGGCTACACCTTC. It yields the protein CSAQGAHNHGYTF.

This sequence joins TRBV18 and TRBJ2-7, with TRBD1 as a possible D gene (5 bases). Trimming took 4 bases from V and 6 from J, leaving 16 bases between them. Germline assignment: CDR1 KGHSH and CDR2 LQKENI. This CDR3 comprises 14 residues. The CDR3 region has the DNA TGTGCCAGCTCACTAACACATGAAGGGGCCGAGCAGTACTTC. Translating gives CASSLTHEGAEQYF.

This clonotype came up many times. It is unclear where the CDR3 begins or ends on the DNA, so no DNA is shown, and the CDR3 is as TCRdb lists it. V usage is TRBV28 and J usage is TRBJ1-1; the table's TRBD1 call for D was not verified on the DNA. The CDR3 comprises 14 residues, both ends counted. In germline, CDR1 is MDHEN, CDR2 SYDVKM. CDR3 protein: CASRVSGPGTEAFF.

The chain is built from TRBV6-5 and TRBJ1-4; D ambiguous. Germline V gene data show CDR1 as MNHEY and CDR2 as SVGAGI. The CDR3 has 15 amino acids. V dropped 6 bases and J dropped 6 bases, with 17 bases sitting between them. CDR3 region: CASSMRGREYEKLFF. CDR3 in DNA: TGTGCCAGCAGCATGCGGGGAAGGGAGTATGAAAAACTGTTTTTT.

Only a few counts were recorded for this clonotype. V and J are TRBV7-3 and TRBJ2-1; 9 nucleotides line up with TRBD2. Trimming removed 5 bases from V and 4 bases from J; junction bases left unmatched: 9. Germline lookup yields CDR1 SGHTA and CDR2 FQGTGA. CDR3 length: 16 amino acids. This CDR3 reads CASSPPGTSPYNEQFF. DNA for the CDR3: TGTGCCAGCAGCCCGCCGGGGACTAGCCCTTACAATGAGCAGTTCTTC. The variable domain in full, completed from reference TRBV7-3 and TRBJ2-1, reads GAGVSQTPSNKVTEKGKYVELRCDPISGHTALYWYRQSLGQGPEFLIYFQGTGAADDSGLPNDRFFAVRPEGSVSTLKIQRTERGDSAVYLCASSPPGTSPYNEQFFGPGTRLTVL.